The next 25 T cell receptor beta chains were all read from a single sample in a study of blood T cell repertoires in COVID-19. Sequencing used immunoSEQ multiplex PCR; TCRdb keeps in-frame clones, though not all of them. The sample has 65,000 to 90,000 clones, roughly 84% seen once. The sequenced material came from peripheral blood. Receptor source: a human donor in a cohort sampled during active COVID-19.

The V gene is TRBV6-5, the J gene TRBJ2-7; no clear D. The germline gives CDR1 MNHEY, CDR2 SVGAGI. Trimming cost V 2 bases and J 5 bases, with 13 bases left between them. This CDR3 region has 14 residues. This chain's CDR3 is CASSYIFSPHEQYF. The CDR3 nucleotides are TGTGCCAGCAGTTACATTTTTAGTCCCCACGAGCAGTACTTC.

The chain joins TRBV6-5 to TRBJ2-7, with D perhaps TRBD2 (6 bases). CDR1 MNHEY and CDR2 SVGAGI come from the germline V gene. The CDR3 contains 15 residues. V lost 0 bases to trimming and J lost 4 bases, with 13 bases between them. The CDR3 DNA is TGTGCCAGCAGTTACTCGGGGCTAGCGAATTACGAGCAGTACTTC. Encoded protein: CASSYSGLANYEQYF.

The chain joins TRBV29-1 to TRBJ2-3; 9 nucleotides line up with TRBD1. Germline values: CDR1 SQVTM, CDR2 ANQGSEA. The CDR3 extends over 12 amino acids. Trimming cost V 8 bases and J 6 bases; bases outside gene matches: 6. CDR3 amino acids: CSLGQGVDTQYF. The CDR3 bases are TGCAGCCTGGGACAGGGAGTTGATACGCAGTATTTT.

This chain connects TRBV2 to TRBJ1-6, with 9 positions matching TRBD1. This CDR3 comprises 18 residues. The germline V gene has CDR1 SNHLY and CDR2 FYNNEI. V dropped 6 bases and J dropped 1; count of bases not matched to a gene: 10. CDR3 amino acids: CASSGDRAPGSYNSPLHF. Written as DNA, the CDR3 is TGTGCCAGCAGCGGGGACAGGGCGCCGGGGTCCTATAATTCACCCCTCCACTTT.

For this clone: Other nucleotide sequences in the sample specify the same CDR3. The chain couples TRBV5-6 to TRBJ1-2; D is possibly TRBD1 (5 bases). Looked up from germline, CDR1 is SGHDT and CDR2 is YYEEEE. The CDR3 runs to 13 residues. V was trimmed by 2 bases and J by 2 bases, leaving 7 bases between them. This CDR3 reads CASSLAGNYGYTF. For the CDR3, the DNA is TGTGCCAGCAGCTTAGCAGGGAACTATGGCTACACCTTC. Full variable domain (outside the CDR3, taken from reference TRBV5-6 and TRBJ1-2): DAGVTQSPTHLIKTRGQQVTLRCSPKSGHDTVSWYQQALGQGPQFIFQYYEEEERQRGNFPDRFSGHQFPNYSSELNVNALLLGDSALYLCASSLAGNYGYTFGSGTRLTVV.

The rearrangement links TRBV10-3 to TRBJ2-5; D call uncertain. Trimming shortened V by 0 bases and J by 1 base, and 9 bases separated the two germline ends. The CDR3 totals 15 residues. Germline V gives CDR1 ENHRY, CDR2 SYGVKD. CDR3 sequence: CAISESEQSQETQYF. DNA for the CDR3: TGTGCCATCAGTGAGTCGGAACAGTCCCAAGAGACCCAGTACTTC.

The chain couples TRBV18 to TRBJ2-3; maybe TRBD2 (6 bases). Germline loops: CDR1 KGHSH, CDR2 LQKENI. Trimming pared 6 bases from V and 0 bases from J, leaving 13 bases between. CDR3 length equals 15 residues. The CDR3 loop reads CASSPGTQSTDTQYF. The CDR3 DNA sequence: TGTGCCAGCTCCCCCGGGACTCAGAGCACAGATACGCAGTATTTT.

In nucleotides, the CDR3 is TGTGCCAGCTCACCACCGGGCAGGGGTAATTCACCCCTCCACTTT. Its protein product is CASSPPGRGNSPLHF. V and J are TRBV18 and TRBJ1-6, with D possibly being TRBD1 (6 bases). Germline CDR1 KGHSH, CDR2 LQKENI. This CDR3 region has 15 residues. V lost 0 bases and J 6 bases, leaving 9 bases between the germline ends.

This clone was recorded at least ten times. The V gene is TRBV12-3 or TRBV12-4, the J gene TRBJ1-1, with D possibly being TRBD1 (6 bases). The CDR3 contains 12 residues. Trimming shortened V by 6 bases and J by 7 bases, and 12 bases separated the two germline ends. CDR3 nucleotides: TGTGCCAGCAGCCAGGAAGGGGGTGAAGCTTTCTTT. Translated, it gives CASSQEGGEAFF.

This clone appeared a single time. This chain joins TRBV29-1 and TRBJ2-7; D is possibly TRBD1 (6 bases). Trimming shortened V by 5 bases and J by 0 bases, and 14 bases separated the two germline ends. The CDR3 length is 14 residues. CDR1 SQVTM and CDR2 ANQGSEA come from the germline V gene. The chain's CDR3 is CSVTFQGSSYEQYF. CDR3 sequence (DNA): TGCAGCGTTACCTTCCAGGGGAGCTCCTACGAGCAGTACTTC.

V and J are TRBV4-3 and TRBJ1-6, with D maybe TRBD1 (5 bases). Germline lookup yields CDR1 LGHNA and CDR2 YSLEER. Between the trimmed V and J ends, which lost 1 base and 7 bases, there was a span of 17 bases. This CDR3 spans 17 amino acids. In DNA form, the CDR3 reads TGCGCCAGCAGCCAAGGCACGCAGGGAGGGAGGAATTCACCCCTCCACTTT. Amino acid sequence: CASSQGTQGGRNSPLHF.

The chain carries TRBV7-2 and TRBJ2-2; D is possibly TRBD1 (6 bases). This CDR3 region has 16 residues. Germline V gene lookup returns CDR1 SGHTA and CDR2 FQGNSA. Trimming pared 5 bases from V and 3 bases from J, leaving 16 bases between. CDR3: CASSPWTDHYTGELFF. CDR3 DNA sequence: TGTGCCAGCAGCCCCTGGACAGACCACTACACCGGGGAGCTGTTTTTT.

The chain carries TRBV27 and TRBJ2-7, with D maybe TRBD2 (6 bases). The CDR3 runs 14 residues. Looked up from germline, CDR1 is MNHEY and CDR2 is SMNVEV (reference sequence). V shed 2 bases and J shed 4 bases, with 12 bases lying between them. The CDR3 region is CASSLIGGRYEQYF. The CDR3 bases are TGTGCCAGCAGTTTAATTGGGGGGAGGTACGAGCAGTACTTC.

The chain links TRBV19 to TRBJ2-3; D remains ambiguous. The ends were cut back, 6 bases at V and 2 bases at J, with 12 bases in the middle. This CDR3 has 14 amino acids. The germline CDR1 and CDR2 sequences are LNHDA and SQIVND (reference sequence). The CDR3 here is CASRLEGVTDTQYF. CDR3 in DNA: TGTGCCAGTAGGCTTGAAGGAGTCACAGATACGCAGTATTTT.

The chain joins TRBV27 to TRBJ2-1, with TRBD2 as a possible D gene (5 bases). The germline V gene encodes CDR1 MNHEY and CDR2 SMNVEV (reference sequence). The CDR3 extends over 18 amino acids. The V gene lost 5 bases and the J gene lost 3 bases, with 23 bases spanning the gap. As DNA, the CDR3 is TGTGCCAGCAGTCCCCGGGGTACGGACGAATTATACTACAATGAGCAGTTCTTC. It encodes CASSPRGTDELYYNEQFF.

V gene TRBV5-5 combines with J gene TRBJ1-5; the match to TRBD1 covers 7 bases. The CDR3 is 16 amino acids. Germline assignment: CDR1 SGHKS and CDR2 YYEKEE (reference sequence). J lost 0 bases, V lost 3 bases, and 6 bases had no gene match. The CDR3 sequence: CASSSTRQGSNQPQHF. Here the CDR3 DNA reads TGTGCCAGCAGCTCAACCCGACAGGGTAGCAATCAGCCCCAGCATTTT.

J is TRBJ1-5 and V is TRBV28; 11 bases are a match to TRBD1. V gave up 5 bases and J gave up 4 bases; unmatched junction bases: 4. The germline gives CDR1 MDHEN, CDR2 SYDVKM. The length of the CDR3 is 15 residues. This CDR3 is CASSRTGGWNQPQHF. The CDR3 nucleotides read TGTGCCAGCAGTCGGACAGGGGGCTGGAATCAGCCCCAGCATTTT. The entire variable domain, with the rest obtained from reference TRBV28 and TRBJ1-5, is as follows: DVKVTQSSRYLVKRTGEKVFLECVQDMDHENMFWYRQDPGLGLRLIYFSYDVKMKEKGDIPEGYSVSREKKERFSLILESASTNQTSMYLCASSRTGGWNQPQHFGDGTRLSIL.

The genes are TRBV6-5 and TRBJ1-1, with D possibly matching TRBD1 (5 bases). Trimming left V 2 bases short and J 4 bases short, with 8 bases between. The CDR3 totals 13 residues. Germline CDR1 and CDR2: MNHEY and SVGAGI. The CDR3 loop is CASSYPQGTEAFF. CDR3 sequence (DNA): TGTGCCAGCAGTTACCCTCAGGGCACTGAAGCTTTCTTT.

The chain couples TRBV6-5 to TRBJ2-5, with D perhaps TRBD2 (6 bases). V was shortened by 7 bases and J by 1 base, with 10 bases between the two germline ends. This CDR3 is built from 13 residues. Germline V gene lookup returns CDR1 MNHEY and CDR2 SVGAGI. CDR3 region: CASKPGLQETQYF. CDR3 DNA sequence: TGTGCCAGCAAGCCGGGACTCCAAGAGACCCAGTACTTC.

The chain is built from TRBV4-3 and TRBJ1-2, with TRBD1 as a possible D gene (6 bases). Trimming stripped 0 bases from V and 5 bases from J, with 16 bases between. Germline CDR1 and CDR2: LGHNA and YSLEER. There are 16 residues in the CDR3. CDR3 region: CASSQDSSPGAYGYTF. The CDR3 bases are TGCGCCAGCAGCCAAGACTCTTCCCCAGGGGCGTATGGCTACACCTTC.

This CDR3 is CASSGGWRAFQEEQYF. The DNA of the CDR3 is TGTGCCAGCAGTGGCGGTTGGAGGGCCTTCCAGGAGGAGCAGTACTTC. The chain joins TRBV2 to TRBJ2-7; possibly TRBD2 for D (6 bases). The length of the CDR3 is 16 residues. V was cut by 4 bases and J by 7 bases, with 23 bases left in between. Germline CDR1 reads SNHLY; CDR2 reads FYNNEI. The entire variable domain, with the rest obtained from reference TRBV2 and TRBJ2-7, is as follows: EPEVTQTPSHQVTQMGQEVILRCVPISNHLYFYWYRQILGQKVEFLVSFYNNEISEKSEIFDDQFSVERPDGSNFTLKIRSTKLEDSAMYFCASSGGWRAFQEEQYFGPGTRLTVT.

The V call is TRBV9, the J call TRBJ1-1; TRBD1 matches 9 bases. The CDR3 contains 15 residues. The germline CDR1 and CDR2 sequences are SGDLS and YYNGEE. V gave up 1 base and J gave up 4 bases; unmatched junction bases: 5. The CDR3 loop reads CASSVSVTGGTEAFF. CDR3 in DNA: TGTGCCAGCAGCGTAAGTGTGACAGGGGGCACTGAAGCTTTCTTT.

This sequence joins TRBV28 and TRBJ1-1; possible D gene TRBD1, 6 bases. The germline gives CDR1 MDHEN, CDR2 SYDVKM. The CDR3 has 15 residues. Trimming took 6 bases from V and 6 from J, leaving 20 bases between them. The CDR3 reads CASRQGRRILAEAFF. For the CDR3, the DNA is TGTGCCAGCAGGCAGGGGCGGAGGATATTGGCTGAAGCTTTCTTT.

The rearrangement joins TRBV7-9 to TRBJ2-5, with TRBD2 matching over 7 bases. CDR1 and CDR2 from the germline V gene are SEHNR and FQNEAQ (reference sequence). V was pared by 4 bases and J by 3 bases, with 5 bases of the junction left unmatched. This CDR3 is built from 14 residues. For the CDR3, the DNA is TGTGCCAGCAGCTCTCTAGCGGTGGAAGAGACCCAGTACTTC. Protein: CASSSLAVEETQYF.

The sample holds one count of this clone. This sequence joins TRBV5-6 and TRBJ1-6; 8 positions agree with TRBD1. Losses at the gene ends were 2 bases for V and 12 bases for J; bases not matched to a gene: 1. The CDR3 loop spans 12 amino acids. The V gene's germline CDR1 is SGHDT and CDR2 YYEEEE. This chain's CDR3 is CASSFGTGPLHF. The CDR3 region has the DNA TGTGCCAGCAGCTTTGGGACAGGACCCCTCCACTTT.